Listed below are T cell receptor beta chains from one sample, sequenced in a study of blood T cell repertoires in COVID-19. Sequencing used immunoSEQ multiplex PCR; TCRdb keeps in-frame clones, though not all of them. Of fewer than 250,000 clones in the sample, around 90% were seen once. The sequenced sample consisted of PBMCs or T cells enriched from blood (not recorded which). These TCRs come from a woman under 40 with acute COVID-19. The CDR3 runs from the conserved cysteine through the conserved F or W. The D gene is left open where the match is weak. Size values are once, few and many counts, or a class for expanded clones, and some rows have none.

D gene: .; J gene: TRBJ1-1; clone size: .; V gene: TRBV7-6; CDR3 DNA: TGTGCCAGCAGCTGGCACAGAGACATGAACACTGAAGCTTTCTTT; CDR3 protein: CASSWHRDMNTEAFF
D gene: TRBD1; J gene: TRBJ2-3; clone size: .; V gene: TRBV5-1; CDR3 DNA: TGCGCCAGCAGCTTTGGGACAGGGCAGACAGATACGCAGTATTTT; CDR3 protein: CASSFGTGQTDTQYF
D gene: TRBD1; J gene: TRBJ1-1; clone size: .; V gene: TRBV10-2; CDR3 DNA: TGCGCCAGCAGGGATGACAGGGGCACTGAAGCTTTCTTT; CDR3 protein: CASRDDRGTEAFF
D gene: .; J gene: TRBJ1-5; clone size: few; V gene: TRBV19; CDR3 DNA: TGTGCCAGTAGCGCGTACGGCAATCAGCCCCAGCATTTT; CDR3 protein: CASSAYGNQPQHF
D gene: TRBD1; J gene: TRBJ1-4; clone size: .; V gene: TRBV27; CDR3 DNA: TGTGCCAGCAGCCCGAACCGACAGGGGGCAGATGGGGAAAAACTGTTTTTT; CDR3 protein: CASSPNRQGADGEKLFF
D gene: TRBD2; J gene: TRBJ2-1; clone size: .; V gene: TRBV5-4; CDR3 DNA: TGTGCCAGCAGCTCTTTGACTAGCCGCGTCGCGTTGCAGTTCTTC; CDR3 protein: CASSSLTSRVALQFF
D gene: TRBD1; J gene: TRBJ1-2; clone size: once; V gene: TRBV19; CDR3 DNA: TGTGCCAGTAGTATTCTTCTCGGGACAGACACTAATGGCTACACCTTC; CDR3 protein: CASSILLGTDTNGYTF
D gene: .; J gene: TRBJ2-2; clone size: .; V gene: TRBV11-2; CDR3 DNA: TGTGCCAGCAGCTTAGACAGGGGAGGGGAGCTGTTTTTT; CDR3 protein: CASSLDRGGELFF
D gene: .; J gene: TRBJ1-2; clone size: once; V gene: TRBV10-2; CDR3 DNA: TGCGCCAGCAGTGAGCAACAGACCACCAAGGGCTACACCTTC; CDR3 protein: CASSEQQTTKGYTF
D gene: .; J gene: TRBJ2-1; clone size: once; V gene: TRBV6-5; CDR3 DNA: TGTGCCGGCGGAACTGTCTACAATGAGCAGTTCTTC; CDR3 protein: CAGGTVYNEQFF
D gene: TRBD1; J gene: TRBJ1-2; clone size: .; V gene: TRBV27; CDR3 DNA: TGTGCCAGCAGTTTCCTAGAGACAGGGGGCGATGGCTACACCTTC; CDR3 protein: CASSFLETGGDGYTF
D gene: .; J gene: TRBJ1-3; clone size: .; V gene: TRBV7-9; CDR3 DNA: TGTGCCAGCAGCCTCGGAAACACCATATATTTT; CDR3 protein: CASSLGNTIYF
D gene: .; J gene: TRBJ1-1; clone size: .; V gene: TRBV7-9; CDR3 DNA: TGTGCCAGCAGCCCAGAGGGACTGTCGAACACTGAAGCTTTCTTT; CDR3 protein: CASSPEGLSNTEAFF
D gene: .; J gene: TRBJ2-7; clone size: .; V gene: TRBV5-1; CDR3 DNA: TGCGCCAGCAGCCGACTGGAGAGCTCCTACGAGCAGTACTTC; CDR3 protein: CASSRLESSYEQYF
D gene: .; J gene: TRBJ1-1; clone size: .; V gene: TRBV5-1; CDR3 DNA: TGCGCCAGCAGCTTGGGGGAGGGGCGGACCTCTGAAGCTTTCTTT; CDR3 protein: CASSLGEGRTSEAFF
D gene: .; J gene: TRBJ2-2; clone size: .; V gene: TRBV30; CDR3 DNA: TGTGCCTGGACGAAAAAGGGGCTGAACACCGGGGAGCTGTTTTTT; CDR3 protein: CAWTKKGLNTGELFF
D gene: .; J gene: TRBJ1-4; clone size: .; V gene: TRBV6-5; CDR3 DNA: TGTGCCGCCGACTCAGGGACAACTAATGAAAAACTGTTTTTT; CDR3 protein: CAADSGTTNEKLFF
D gene: .; J gene: TRBJ1-3; clone size: .; V gene: TRBV18; CDR3 DNA: TGTGCCAGCTCACCACCCTCAGTTGGAAACACCATATATTTT; CDR3 protein: CASSPPSVGNTIYF
D gene: TRBD2; J gene: TRBJ2-5; clone size: few; V gene: TRBV6-1; CDR3 DNA: TGTGCCAGCAGTGAAATGGTAGCGGGGTGGGAAGAGACCCAGTACTTC; CDR3 protein: CASSEMVAGWEETQYF
D gene: .; J gene: TRBJ2-4; clone size: .; V gene: TRBV6-5; CDR3 DNA: TGTGCCAGCAGTCCCCAGGTAGCCAAAAACATTCAGTACTTC; CDR3 protein: CASSPQVAKNIQYF
D gene: .; J gene: TRBJ1-2; clone size: .; V gene: TRBV30; CDR3 DNA: TGTGCCTGGAAATTTACTCGTGGCTACACCTTC; CDR3 protein: CAWKFTRGYTF
D gene: TRBD1; J gene: TRBJ2-7; clone size: once; V gene: TRBV29-1; CDR3 DNA: TGCAGCGCGAGGGACAGTGCCTACGAGCAGTACTTC; CDR3 protein: CSARDSAYEQYF
D gene: .; J gene: TRBJ2-1; clone size: .; V gene: TRBV13; CDR3 DNA: TGTGCCAGCAGCTCGTCGGGAGTTTACAATGAGCAGTTCTTC; CDR3 protein: CASSSSGVYNEQFF
D gene: TRBD2; J gene: TRBJ2-5; clone size: .; V gene: TRBV10-3; CDR3 DNA: TGTGCCATCGGTCCGGGTGAGAGCGGGGGCATGGAGACCCAGTACTTC; CDR3 protein: CAIGPGESGGMETQYF
D gene: TRBD1; J gene: TRBJ2-7; clone size: few; V gene: TRBV6-4; CDR3 DNA: TGTGCCAGCAGTGTAAAAGCCGGGACAGGCTACGAGCAGTACTTC; CDR3 protein: CASSVKAGTGYEQYF
D gene: TRBD1; J gene: TRBJ1-3; clone size: .; V gene: TRBV5-5; CDR3 DNA: TGTGCCAGCAGCTTTCGGGACAGGACTATCCCCCGCTCTGGAAACACCATATATTTT; CDR3 protein: CASSFRDRTIPRSGNTIYF
D gene: TRBD1; J gene: TRBJ1-4; clone size: .; V gene: TRBV11-2; CDR3 DNA: TGTGCCAGCAGCCAGGGACAGACTAATGAAAAACTGTTTTTT; CDR3 protein: CASSQGQTNEKLFF
D gene: .; J gene: TRBJ2-7; clone size: .; V gene: TRBV7-9; CDR3 DNA: TGTGCCAGCAACACAGGGTCTTCCTACGAGCAGTACTTC; CDR3 protein: CASNTGSSYEQYF
D gene: TRBD1; J gene: TRBJ1-4; clone size: .; V gene: TRBV4-2; CDR3 DNA: TGTGCCAGCAGCCACCCTGACAGGGGAGCTAATGAAAAACTGTTTTTT; CDR3 protein: CASSHPDRGANEKLFF
D gene: .; J gene: TRBJ1-5; clone size: .; V gene: TRBV4-1; CDR3 DNA: TGCGCCAGCAGCCAAGAGGGCCAGCAGCCCCAGCATTTT; CDR3 protein: CASSQEGQQPQHF
D gene: .; J gene: TRBJ1-5; clone size: .; V gene: TRBV28; CDR3 DNA: TGTGCCAGAACCATTGGGGGCAAGAATCAGCCCCAGCATTTT; CDR3 protein: CARTIGGKNQPQHF
D gene: .; J gene: TRBJ1-2; clone size: .; V gene: TRBV7-9; CDR3 DNA: TGTGCCAGCAGTTTCTCCCTCGTCGGGTACACCTTC; CDR3 protein: CASSFSLVGYTF
D gene: TRBD1; J gene: TRBJ1-6; clone size: few; V gene: TRBV27; CDR3 DNA: TGTGCCAGCAGCTCAACTTCCAGGGGGTATAATTCACCCCTCCACTTT; CDR3 protein: CASSSTSRGYNSPLHF
D gene: .; J gene: TRBJ1-4; clone size: .; V gene: TRBV12-3/TRBV12-4; CDR3 DNA: TGTGCCAGCAAAACAGGGACTAATGAAAAACTGTTTTTT; CDR3 protein: CASKTGTNEKLFF
D gene: .; J gene: TRBJ1-2; clone size: .; V gene: TRBV9; CDR3 DNA: TGTGCCAGCAGTGGAACAGGGAATCCGGATGGCTACACCTTC; CDR3 protein: CASSGTGNPDGYTF
D gene: .; J gene: TRBJ2-5; clone size: .; V gene: TRBV11-2; CDR3 DNA: TGTGCCAGCATCCTAGGGAGGGGGAACCAAGAGACCCAGTACTTC; CDR3 protein: CASILGRGNQETQYF
D gene: TRBD1; J gene: TRBJ1-4; clone size: .; V gene: TRBV4-1; CDR3 DNA: TGCGCCAGCAGCCAACCCACAGGGGGGGGTGAAAAACTGTTTTTT; CDR3 protein: CASSQPTGGGEKLFF
D gene: TRBD1; J gene: TRBJ1-2; clone size: .; V gene: TRBV20-1; CDR3 DNA: TGCAGTGCTAGTTTGTACAGGGGGCAAAGTGGCTACACCTTC; CDR3 protein: CSASLYRGQSGYTF
D gene: TRBD1; J gene: TRBJ2-7; clone size: .; V gene: TRBV10-1; CDR3 DNA: TGCGCCAGCAGTGAAGGACAGGTGGGCTCCTACGAGCAGTACTTC; CDR3 protein: CASSEGQVGSYEQYF